This T cell receptor (beta chain) was found in a study of blood T cell repertoires in COVID-19. On the study more broadly: The United States, Italy and Spain were the sources of the acute and convalescent COVID-19 samples.

Original methodology: It was from reference gene primer amplification that nucleated cell counts were estimated. The method was immunoSEQ multiplex PCR; TCRdb's version includes in-frame clones alone and lacks a portion of them. The V and J calls and the clone size are those of that table, but D and trimming were determined from the DNA. The repertoire holds roughly 72,000 clones, with over 75% as singletons. The V and J ends lost 4 bases and 7 bases, in that order; junction bases with no gene match: 11. The CDR3 length is 15 residues. The germline V gene has CDR1 LNHDA and CDR2 SQIVND (reference sequence).

This clonotype was sampled from a human donor in a cohort sampled during active COVID-19. The V gene is TRBV19, the J gene TRBJ1-2, with 8 bases aligning to TRBD1. The specimen sequenced was peripheral blood. DNA of the CDR3: TGTGCCAGTAGTAGCATTACCGAGACAGGGGTTGGCTACACCTTC. It codes for CASSSITETGVGYTF.